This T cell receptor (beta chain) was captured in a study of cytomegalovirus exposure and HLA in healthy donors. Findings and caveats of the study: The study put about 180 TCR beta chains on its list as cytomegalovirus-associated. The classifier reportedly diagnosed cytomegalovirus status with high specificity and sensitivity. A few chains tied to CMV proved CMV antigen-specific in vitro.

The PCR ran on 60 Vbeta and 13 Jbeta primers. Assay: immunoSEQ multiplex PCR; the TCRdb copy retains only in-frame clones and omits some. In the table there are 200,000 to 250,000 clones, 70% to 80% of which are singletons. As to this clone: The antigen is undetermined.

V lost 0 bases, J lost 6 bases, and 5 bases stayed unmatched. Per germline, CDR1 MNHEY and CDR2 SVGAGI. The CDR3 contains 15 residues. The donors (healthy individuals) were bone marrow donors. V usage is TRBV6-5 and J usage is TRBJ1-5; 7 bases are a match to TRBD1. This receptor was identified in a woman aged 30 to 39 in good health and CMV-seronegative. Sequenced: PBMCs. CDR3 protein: CASSYSKGGGQPQHF. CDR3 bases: TGTGCCAGCAGTTACTCGAAAGGGGGCGGTCAGCCCCAGCATTTT.